Below are 20 T cell receptor beta chains sequenced from a single sample in a study of blood T cell repertoires in COVID-19. Using immunoSEQ multiplex PCR, the repertoire was profiled, and TCRdb retains in-frame clones only, with some absent. Of some 40,000 clones in the sample, about four fifths are singletons; the top ten hold roughly 45%. The sample consisted of peripheral blood. The receptors stem from a woman of 80 years or more with acute or convalescent COVID-19.

The chain recombines TRBV5-8 with TRBJ1-5; D is uncertain. Germline V gene data show CDR1 as SGHTS and CDR2 as YDEGEE. The CDR3 covers 13 residues. The V gene lost 0 bases and the J gene lost 4 bases, with 5 bases spanning the gap. DNA of the CDR3: TGTGCCAGCAGCTTGGCGGGTAATCAGCCCCAGCATTTT. Translation gives CASSLAGNQPQHF.

The CDR3 DNA follows: TGTGCCAGCAGCCCTGGGACAGGGGGTTTTAACACTGAAGCTTTCTTT. It encodes CASSPGTGGFNTEAFF. The V and J genes are TRBV5-6 and TRBJ1-1; 11 bases agree with TRBD1. V was clipped by 4 bases and J by 2 bases; unmatched bases: 7. Germline assignment: CDR1 SGHDT and CDR2 YYEEEE. The CDR3 runs to 16 residues. The complete variable domain, with remaining parts taken from reference TRBV5-6 and TRBJ1-1, reads DAGVTQSPTHLIKTRGQQVTLRCSPKSGHDTVSWYQQALGQGPQFIFQYYEEEERQRGNFPDRFSGHQFPNYSSELNVNALLLGDSALYLCASSPGTGGFNTEAFFGQGTRLTVV.

The chain is built from TRBV6-2 or TRBV6-3 and TRBJ2-7; possibly TRBD2 for D (5 bases). Trimming shortened V by 3 bases and J by 6 bases, and 9 bases separated the two germline ends. Looked up from germline, CDR1 is MNHEY and CDR2 is SVGEGT. This CDR3 region has 12 residues. The CDR3 reads CASSYGEGEQYF. The CDR3 coding sequence is TGTGCCAGCAGTTATGGTGAGGGCGAGCAGTACTTC.

The rearrangement uses TRBV6-5 and TRBJ2-7, with D perhaps matching TRBD1 (6 bases). The CDR3 is 13 amino acids. V was trimmed by 7 bases and J by 5 bases, leaving 15 bases between them. Germline V gene data show CDR1 as MNHEY and CDR2 as SVGAGI. CDR3 nucleotide sequence: TGTGCCAGCACCCCAAGGGGGTTGCACGAGCAGTACTTC. It is translated as CASTPRGLHEQYF.

This clone appeared a single time. The CDR3 DNA reads TGTGCCAGCAGCCTACCGGGACTAGCGGGGAATGAGCAGTTCTTC. Translated: CASSLPGLAGNEQFF. This rearrangement joins TRBV7-8 to TRBJ2-1, with 13 positions matching TRBD2. Trimming cost V 5 bases and J 7 bases; bases outside gene matches: 5. Germline values: CDR1 SGHVS, CDR2 FQNEAQ. The length of the CDR3 is 15 residues.

A single count supports this clone. This chain links TRBV7-2 with TRBJ2-1; 8 bases fit TRBD2. V shed 0 bases, J shed 7 bases, and the junction held 8 bases outside the gene matches. Germline CDR1 is SGHTA and CDR2 is FQGNSA. The CDR3 spans 16 residues. CDR3 protein: CASSLAQSGGGNEQFF. In DNA form, the CDR3 reads TGTGCCAGCAGCTTAGCGCAGAGCGGGGGAGGGAATGAGCAGTTCTTC.

The J gene is TRBJ2-3, the V gene TRBV29-1; 9 bases are a match to TRBD1. Germline-derived CDR1 and CDR2 are SQVTM and ANQGSEA. This CDR3 contains 15 residues. V was pared by 6 bases and J by 14 bases, with 21 bases of the junction left unmatched. This chain's CDR3 is CSVSHRGTGFQEGYF. CDR3 nucleotide sequence: TGCAGCGTGAGCCACCGAGGGACAGGGTTTCAAGAGGGGTATTTT.

V usage is TRBV7-2 and J usage is TRBJ1-4; 7 nucleotides match TRBD1. The germline CDR1 and CDR2 sequences are SGHTA and FQGNSA. Trimming cost V 4 bases and J 8 bases; bases outside gene matches: 13. The CDR3 sequence is 16 residues long. The CDR3 loop is CASSSLGVGGNEKLFF. In nucleotides, the CDR3 is TGTGCCAGCAGCTCCCTCGGGGTAGGGGGCAACGAAAAACTGTTTTTT.

CDR3 bases: TGTGCCAGCAGCTTCAACAGGGGGGACTATGGCTACACCTTC. Its translation is CASSFNRGDYGYTF. The chain employs TRBV13 and TRBJ1-2, with 8 nucleotides matching TRBD1. Germline lookup yields CDR1 PRHDT and CDR2 FYEKMQ (reference sequence). With V trimmed by 3 bases and J by 3 bases, 3 bases remained unmatched. The CDR3 totals 14 residues.

The V call is TRBV3-1 (or the pseudogene TRBV3-2), the J call TRBJ1-4, with 9 nucleotides matching TRBD1. Trimming took 3 bases from V and 8 from J; bases not matched to a gene: 10. Germline loops: CDR1 LGHDT, CDR2 YNNKEL (reference sequence). The CDR3 runs 16 residues. CDR3 DNA: TGTGCCAGCAGCCAGGCCCCCGGGACAGGGTGGGAAAAACTGTTTTTT. This codes for CASSQAPGTGWEKLFF.

The V call is TRBV19, the J call TRBJ1-2; 8 bases fit TRBD1. From germline, CDR1 is LNHDA and CDR2 SQIVND (reference sequence). J was trimmed by 0 bases and V by 7 bases; bases with no gene match: 10. This CDR3 spans 16 amino acids. The CDR3 nucleotides read TGTGCCAGTAAAGAGGGGGGGACAGGACCTAACTATGGCTACACCTTC. Translating gives CASKEGGTGPNYGYTF.

The CDR3 is CASSVSPGARNEKLFF. The DNA of the CDR3 is TGTGCCAGCAGCGTCAGCCCAGGGGCCCGAAATGAAAAACTGTTTTTT. The chain links TRBV9 to TRBJ1-4; perhaps TRBD1 as D (6 bases). The ends were cut back, 2 bases at V and 5 bases at J, with 16 bases in the middle. Germline loops: CDR1 SGDLS, CDR2 YYNGEE. The CDR3 length is 16 residues. Supplemented by reference TRBV9 and TRBJ1-4, the full variable domain reads DSGVTQTPKHLITATGQRVTLRCSPRSGDLSVYWYQQSLDQGLQFLIQYYNGEERAKGNILERFSAQQFPDLHSELNLSSLELGDSALYFCASSVSPGARNEKLFFGSGTQLSVL.

V and J are TRBV2 and TRBJ1-4; no clear D gene. The CDR3 contains 16 residues. Germline CDR1 reads SNHLY; CDR2 reads FYNNEI. Trimming took off 2 bases at V and 0 bases at J, with 10 bases between the two ends. The CDR3, as DNA: TGTGCCAGCAGTGAACGGTACTCTGCAACTAATGAAAAACTGTTTTTT. Amino acid sequence: CASSERYSATNEKLFF.

The CDR3 DNA reads TGTGCCAGCAAGGGCGGGACTGGGACCTACGAGCAGTACTTC. Amino acids: CASKGGTGTYEQYF. The chain links TRBV28 to TRBJ2-7; D perhaps matches TRBD2 (6 bases). Germline V CDR1 and CDR2: MDHEN, SYDVKM. The V gene lost 7 bases and the J gene lost 2 bases, with 15 bases spanning the gap. The CDR3 contains 14 residues.

This clone was seen once. The genes are TRBV5-6 and TRBJ1-1; 8 nucleotides agree with TRBD1. The CDR3 is made up of 15 amino acids. The V gene end was trimmed by 4 bases and the J gene end by 3 bases; junction bases not matched to a gene: 8. Germline CDR1 is SGHDT and CDR2 is YYEEEE. This CDR3 is CASSPKTGGDTEAFF. The DNA of the CDR3 is TGTGCCAGCAGCCCTAAAACAGGGGGGGACACTGAAGCTTTCTTT. The complete variable domain, with remaining parts taken from reference TRBV5-6 and TRBJ1-1, reads DAGVTQSPTHLIKTRGQQVTLRCSPKSGHDTVSWYQQALGQGPQFIFQYYEEEERQRGNFPDRFSGHQFPNYSSELNVNALLLGDSALYLCASSPKTGGDTEAFFGQGTRLTVV.

Of note for this clone: Germline is not matched at one junction end, which may reflect a read error. This CDR3 is also generated by other DNA sequences in the sample. The CDR3 region is CASSRTVNSPLHF. DNA of the CDR3: TGTGCCAGCAGCCGAACAGTGAATTCGCCCCTCCACTTT. This chain joins TRBV14 and TRBJ1-6; D gene unclear. Germline CDR1 reads SGHDN; CDR2 reads FVKESK. The CDR3 runs 13 residues.

The chain uses TRBV6-2 or TRBV6-3 and TRBJ1-6, with TRBD1 matching 9 bases. The ends lost 6 bases at V and 5 bases at J; junction bases unmatched: 2. From germline, CDR1 is MNHEY and CDR2 SVGEGT. This CDR3 comprises 14 residues. This CDR3 reads CASSRQGDNSPLHF. For the CDR3, the DNA is TGTGCCAGCAGCCGACAGGGGGATAATTCACCCCTCCACTTT.

The chain carries TRBV3-1 (or the pseudogene TRBV3-2) and TRBJ2-3, with 12 bases fitting TRBD2. The CDR3 has 16 residues. With V trimmed by 3 bases and J by 6 bases, 7 bases remained unmatched. Germline-derived CDR1 and CDR2 are LGHDT and YNNKEL (reference sequence). The CDR3 nucleotides read TGTGCCAGCAGCCATTCTAGCGGGGGGGCCAGGGATACGCAGTATTTT. Encoded protein: CASSHSSGGARDTQYF.

This sequence joins TRBV11-3 and TRBJ2-1; D is perhaps TRBD1 (6 bases). V lost 0 bases and J lost 5, with 11 bases in between. Germline values: CDR1 SGHNT, CDR2 YENEEA. This CDR3 spans 15 amino acids. The CDR3 region has the DNA TGTGCCAGCAGCTTAGAGGGGGCTTTGAACAATGAGCAGTTCTTC. Translating it yields CASSLEGALNNEQFF. The full variable domain, in which reference TRBV11-3 and TRBJ2-1 provide the parts outside the CDR3, is EAGVVQSPRYKIIEKKQPVAFWCNPISGHNTLYWYLQNLGQGPELLIRYENEEAVDDSQLPKDRFSAERLKGVDSTLKIQPAELGDSAVYLCASSLEGALNNEQFFGPGTRLTVL.

J is TRBJ2-3 and V is TRBV19, with a possible D match to TRBD2 (5 bases). Germline V gives CDR1 LNHDA, CDR2 SQIVND (reference sequence). The CDR3 is 15 amino acids. V was shortened by 6 bases and J by 0 bases, with 13 bases between the two germline ends. The CDR3 DNA reads TGTGCCAGTAGCAGGACTCCCGCTAGCACAGATACGCAGTATTTT. Amino acid sequence: CASSRTPASTDTQYF.